This T cell receptor beta chain was observed in a study of OX40 agonist ivuxolimab in advanced cancers. Whole-study context: Prior anti-PD-1, anti-PD-L1 or anti-CTLA-4 therapy did not bar entry, and about 38% had some. Overall study results and limits: CD4+ and CD8+ blood T cells expanded clonally by week 6 at 0.1 to 3.0 mg/kg. Patients with a partial response at 0.1-3.0 mg/kg had among the lowest clonal expansion.

Only a few counts were recorded for this clone. Antigen specificity is unknown. Sequenced by immunoSEQ multiplex PCR; TCRdb stores in-frame clones only, minus some. The sample has 73,000 or so clones, roughly 86% seen once. Looked up from germline, CDR1 is SGHTA and CDR2 is FQGTGA. V was clipped by 0 bases and J by 7 bases, with 9 bases between them. This CDR3 is built from 13 residues. Sequencing was performed on CD4+ or CD8+ T cells sorted from blood, taken in a trial of the OX40 agonist ivuxolimab. This chain connects TRBV7-3 to TRBJ1-1, with D unclear. The sequence was collected from an adult with an advanced solid tumor such as melanoma, head and neck, liver or kidney cancer. In nucleotides, the CDR3 is TGTGCCAGCAGCTTAACGGGTAACGGTGAAGCTTTCTTT. It specifies CASSLTGNGEAFF.